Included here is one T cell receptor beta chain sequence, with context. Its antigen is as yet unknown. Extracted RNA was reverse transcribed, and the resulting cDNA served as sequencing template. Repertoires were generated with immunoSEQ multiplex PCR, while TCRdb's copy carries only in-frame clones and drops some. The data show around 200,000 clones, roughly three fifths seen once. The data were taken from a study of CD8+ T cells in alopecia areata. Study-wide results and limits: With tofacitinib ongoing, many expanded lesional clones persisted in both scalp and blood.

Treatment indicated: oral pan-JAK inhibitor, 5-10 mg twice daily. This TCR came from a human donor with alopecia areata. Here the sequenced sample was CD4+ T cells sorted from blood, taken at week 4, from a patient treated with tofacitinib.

This CDR3 reads CSVSGSYGYTF. DNA of the CDR3: TGCAGCGTTTCCGGGAGCTATGGCTACACCTTC. J is TRBJ1-2 and V is TRBV29-1; unclear D gene. The CDR3 runs 11 residues. From germline, CDR1 is SQVTM and CDR2 ANQGSEA. Trimming removed 5 bases at V and 4 bases at J, with 8 bases between.